The 23 T cell receptor beta chains below come from one sample, sequenced in a study of chemoradiotherapy in HPV16-positive cancers. Clones were sequenced by immunoSEQ multiplex PCR, and TCRdb holds only the in-frame ones, with some missing. The sample has about 22,000 clones; roughly 89% are singletons. Material: blood, obtained from a patient who underwent chemoradiotherapy. The receptors originated from a human donor with HPV-associated anogenital cancer.

This clone was detected a few times. This chain links TRBV6-1 with TRBJ2-7; D is undetermined. The germline gives CDR1 MNHNS, CDR2 SASEGT. V was cut by 3 bases and J by 3 bases, with 3 bases left in between. This CDR3 has 11 residues. The CDR3, as DNA: TGTGCCAGCAGTGACAACTACGAGCAGTACTTC. This gives the protein CASSDNYEQYF.

The V and J genes are TRBV4-3 and TRBJ2-1, with TRBD2 identical over 8 bases. V lost 0 bases to trimming and J lost 7 bases; unmatched junction nucleotides: 11. The CDR3 contains 17 residues. Germline CDR1 and CDR2: LGHNA and YSLEER. The CDR3 loop is CASSQDLRGGPGNEQFF. The CDR3 DNA sequence: TGCGCCAGCAGCCAAGATTTACGCGGGGGGCCGGGGAATGAGCAGTTCTTC.

The chain couples TRBV11-2 to TRBJ2-2; 9 bases map to TRBD2. Germline V gives CDR1 SGHAT, CDR2 FQNNGV. The length of the CDR3 is 15 residues. Trimming at V came to 3 bases and at J to 7 bases, leaving 6 bases not matched to a gene. The chain's CDR3 is CASSLAGGWGGELFF. Written as DNA, the CDR3 is TGTGCCAGCAGCTTGGCGGGAGGGTGGGGCGGGGAGCTGTTTTTT.

This clone showed up just once. The rearrangement links TRBV5-6 to TRBJ2-1; 10 bases map to TRBD2. Trimming cost V 2 bases and J 6 bases; bases outside gene matches: 5. The CDR3 length is 15 residues. CDR1 and CDR2 (germline): SGHDT, YYEEEE. This CDR3 reads CASSFLAGVLNEQFF. The DNA of the CDR3 is TGTGCCAGCAGCTTCCTAGCGGGAGTTCTCAATGAGCAGTTCTTC.

The chain has TRBV11-2 and TRBJ2-5; TRBD1 is a possible D gene (5 bases). Per the germline V gene, CDR1 is SGHAT and CDR2 is FQNNGV. The CDR3 has 13 residues. V lost 3 bases, J lost 3 bases, and 8 bases lay in between. The CDR3 DNA reads TGTGCCAGCAGCTTGGGGCAGAAAGAGACCCAGTACTTC. Residues: CASSLGQKETQYF.

V gene TRBV5-1 combines with J gene TRBJ2-7, with TRBD1 identical over 7 bases. The junction had 7 bases not matched to a gene; V was cut back by 7 bases and J by 0 bases. Per the germline V gene, CDR1 is SGHRS and CDR2 is YFSETQ. CDR3 size: 14 residues. CDR3 nucleotides: TGCGCCAGCGGCCGCAGGGACAGCTCCTACGAGCAGTACTTC. Its protein is CASGRRDSSYEQYF.

V usage is TRBV11-2 and J usage is TRBJ2-7; TRBD1 matches at 7 bases. After removal of 1 base from V and 2 bases from J, the junction contained 5 bases not matched to a gene. From germline, CDR1 is SGHAT and CDR2 FQNNGV. The CDR3 length is 15 residues. The CDR3, as DNA: TGTGCCAGCAGCTTAGGCGACGGGACAGCCTACGAGCAGTACTTC. This codes for CASSLGDGTAYEQYF.

V usage is TRBV7-2 and J usage is TRBJ1-2; D uncertain. This CDR3 spans 14 amino acids. Deletions cut 1 base from V and 4 bases from J, with 10 bases between. Germline CDR1 reads SGHTA; CDR2 reads FQGNSA. As DNA, the CDR3 is TGTGCCAGCAGCTTAGAGAGGTGGGGCTATGGCTACACCTTC. Translated: CASSLERWGYGYTF.

The chain has TRBV2 and TRBJ1-5; possibly TRBD1 for D (5 bases). Trimming pared 6 bases from V and 1 base from J, leaving 13 bases between. The CDR3 contains 15 residues. CDR1 SNHLY and CDR2 FYNNEI come from the germline V gene. The CDR3 protein is CASSADRGSNQPQHF. The CDR3, as DNA: TGTGCCAGCAGCGCCGACAGAGGGAGCAATCAGCCCCAGCATTTT.

Remarks on this clone: The junction differs from germline at one of its ends, possibly a read error. J is TRBJ2-2 and V is TRBV7-7, with 9 bases matching TRBD1. The CDR3 is 14 residues long. Germline V gene data show CDR1 as SSHAT and CDR2 as FNYEAQ (reference sequence). CDR3 amino acids: CASSATGGTGELFF. CDR3 bases: TGTGCTAGCAGCGCGACAGGGGGCACCGGGGAGCTGTTTTTT.

The genes are TRBV21-1 and TRBJ2-3; the table's D call, TRBD2, was not checked against the DNA. TRBV21-1 represents a pseudogene. The CDR3 extends over 15 amino acids. CDR3 protein: CASSKLAASTDTQYF. CDR3 sequence (DNA): TGTGCCAGCAGCAAGCTAGCGGCTAGCACAGATACGCAGTATTTT.

The chain joins TRBV5-1 to TRBJ2-7; 9 bases are shared with TRBD1. The length of the CDR3 is 13 residues. Germline lookup yields CDR1 SGHRS and CDR2 YFSETQ. V was clipped by 4 bases and J by 4 bases; unmatched bases: 3. CDR3 amino acids: CASSADRGYEQYF. The CDR3 DNA reads as TGCGCCAGCAGCGCGGACAGGGGATACGAGCAGTACTTC.

V gene TRBV5-1 combines with J gene TRBJ2-1; 8 nucleotides line up with TRBD2. In germline, CDR1 is SGHRS, CDR2 YFSETQ. The CDR3 totals 15 residues. V lost 4 bases to trimming and J lost 5 bases; unmatched junction nucleotides: 8. In DNA form, the CDR3 reads TGCGCCAGCAGCCCGGGGGGGCTCGGCCACAATGAGCAGTTCTTC. Translating it yields CASSPGGLGHNEQFF.

The gene calls are TRBV19 and TRBJ2-1, with 10 bases that match TRBD2. The CDR3 runs 16 residues. Germline loops: CDR1 LNHDA, CDR2 SQIVND (reference sequence). After removal of 4 bases from V and 6 bases from J, the junction contained 9 bases not matched to a gene. Written as DNA, the CDR3 is TGTGCCAGTAGTACTTTAGCGGGGGGCTCGAGCAATGAGCAGTTCTTC. Translated, it gives CASSTLAGGSSNEQFF.

The rearrangement joins TRBV7-2 to TRBJ2-7; TRBD2 matches at 8 bases. Germline V CDR1 and CDR2: SGHTA, FQGNSA. Unmatched junction bases numbered 11, after V lost 4 bases and J lost 0 bases. This CDR3 is built from 17 residues. As DNA, the CDR3 is TGTGCCAGCAGCTCCGGTCCCGGGGGGGCTAGCTCCTACGAGCAGTACTTC. Protein product: CASSSGPGGASSYEQYF.

This clone was recorded once. The chain combines TRBV5-1 with TRBJ2-1; 10 bases match TRBD2. The CDR3 is 14 residues long. Looked up from germline, CDR1 is SGHRS and CDR2 is YFSETQ. The ends lost 5 bases at V and 8 bases at J; junction bases unmatched: 7. Here the CDR3 DNA reads TGCGCCAGCAGTCAAGCGGGAGGGCCCGATGAGCAGTTCTTC. It encodes CASSQAGGPDEQFF.

The chain is built from TRBV7-9 and TRBJ2-6; perhaps D is TRBD1 or TRBD2 (5 bases each). Deletions cut 1 base from V and 2 bases from J, with 6 bases between. The CDR3 is made up of 15 amino acids. Germline CDR1 and CDR2: SEHNR and FQNEAQ (reference sequence). CDR3 region: CASSLVGAGANVLTF. The DNA of the CDR3 is TGTGCCAGCAGCTTAGTGGGGGCTGGGGCCAACGTCCTGACTTTC.

The chain employs TRBV28 and TRBJ1-5, with 9 positions matching TRBD1. Germline CDR1 is MDHEN and CDR2 is SYDVKM. The CDR3 is 18 residues long. V gave up 6 bases and J gave up 3 bases; unmatched junction bases: 15. The CDR3 spells CASSPGTGRFAINQPQHF. CDR3 coding DNA: TGTGCCAGCAGCCCCGGGACAGGGAGATTCGCGATCAATCAGCCCCAGCATTTT.

V is TRBV27 and J is TRBJ2-3; 11 nucleotides match TRBD2. V lost 5 bases to trimming and J lost 9 bases; unmatched junction nucleotides: 10. CDR3 length equals 15 residues. Looked up from germline, CDR1 is MNHEY and CDR2 is SMNVEV (reference sequence). The CDR3 DNA reads as TGTGCCAGCAGTAATCTAGCGGGAGGTCGTGACACGCAGTATTTT. Its translation is CASSNLAGGRDTQYF.

The chain employs TRBV10-1 and TRBJ2-7; either TRBD1 or TRBD2 may fit D (7 bases each). Germline values: CDR1 WNHNN, CDR2 SYGVQD (reference sequence). This CDR3 region has 13 residues. V lost 7 bases and J lost 5, with 15 bases in between. In DNA, the CDR3 is TGCGCCAGCAATACCAGGGGGGGGGACGAGCAGTACTTC. Translated, it gives CASNTRGGDEQYF.

The CDR3 spells CASLLIGEGLPYGYTF. DNA of the CDR3: TGTGCCAGCCTACTCATAGGGGAGGGATTACCCTATGGCTACACCTTC. V gene TRBV5-6 combines with J gene TRBJ1-2; weak D call: TRBD1 (5 bases). The V gene lost 7 bases and the J gene lost 4 bases, with 23 bases spanning the gap. From germline, CDR1 is SGHDT and CDR2 YYEEEE. The CDR3 is made up of 16 amino acids.

The chain carries TRBV5-1 and TRBJ1-5; weak D call: TRBD1 (6 bases). Trimming left V 4 bases short and J 0 bases short, with 11 bases between. CDR1 and CDR2 (germline): SGHRS, YFSETQ. This CDR3 spans 15 amino acids. The CDR3 reads CASSPGEDSNQPQHF. CDR3 DNA sequence: TGCGCCAGCAGCCCAGGGGAAGATAGCAATCAGCCCCAGCATTTT. The full variable domain, rest sourced from reference TRBV5-1 and TRBJ1-5, is KAGVTQTPRYLIKTRGQQVTLSCSPISGHRSVSWYQQTPGQGLQFLFEYFSETQRNKGNFPGRFSGRQFSNSRSEMNVSTLELGDSALYLCASSPGEDSNQPQHFGDGTRLSIL.

V usage is TRBV6-1 and J usage is TRBJ1-1; a weak D match, TRBD1 (5 bases). Trimming stripped 7 bases from V and 11 bases from J, with 20 bases between. This CDR3 region has 13 residues. Germline CDR1 reads MNHNS; CDR2 reads SASEGT. This CDR3 reads CASMRLQGPSAFF. In DNA, the CDR3 is TGTGCCAGCATGCGGTTGCAGGGTCCGTCGGCTTTCTTT.